One and the same sample provided the 5 T cell receptor beta chains below, sequenced in a study of cytomegalovirus exposure and HLA in healthy donors. The PCR made use of 60 Vbeta and 13 Jbeta primers. Clones were sequenced by immunoSEQ multiplex PCR, and TCRdb holds only the in-frame ones, with some missing. Among roughly 110,000 clones listed, 70% to 80% were seen once. The sequenced sample was PBMCs. The source of these receptors is a man aged 18 to 29 in good health and CMV-seronegative.

The V and J genes are TRBV6-5 and TRBJ2-1; 11 bases agree with TRBD2. V lost 5 bases and J lost 8; bases outside the gene matches: 8. This CDR3 region has 15 residues. In germline, CDR1 is MNHEY, CDR2 SVGAGI. CDR3 sequence reads: CASSGSSGGSDEQFF. DNA of the CDR3: TGTGCCAGCAGTGGATCTAGCGGGGGGAGCGATGAGCAGTTCTTC.

The chain employs TRBV7-9 and TRBJ2-3, with 8 positions matching TRBD2. The CDR3 is 15 residues long. J was trimmed by 1 base and V by 3 bases; bases with no gene match: 3. The germline V gene encodes CDR1 SEHNR and CDR2 FQNEAQ (reference sequence). CDR3 amino acids: CASSLAGGRTDTQYF. CDR3 in DNA: TGTGCCAGCAGCTTGGCGGGGGGTCGCACAGATACGCAGTATTTT.

This chain links TRBV14 with TRBJ1-1, with D perhaps TRBD1 (6 bases). In germline, CDR1 is SGHDN, CDR2 FVKESK. The CDR3 has 15 amino acids. V was pared by 4 bases and J by 2 bases, with 14 bases between. The CDR3 here is CASSRAGGANTEAFF. The CDR3, as DNA: TGTGCCAGCAGCCGGGCGGGGGGGGCAAACACTGAAGCTTTCTTT.

The chain is built from TRBV15 and TRBJ2-1; 7 bases fit TRBD2. Germline loops: CDR1 LNHNV, CDR2 YYDKDF (reference sequence). Trimming at V came to 0 bases and at J to 2 bases, leaving 10 bases not matched to a gene. The CDR3 totals 18 residues. The DNA for the CDR3 is TGTGCCACCAGCAGAGAATACCCGTGGGCGGGGGCCTACAATGAGCAGTTCTTC. Translation gives CATSREYPWAGAYNEQFF. The full variable domain, in which reference TRBV15 and TRBJ2-1 provide the parts outside the CDR3, is DAMVIQNPRYQVTQFGKPVTLSCSQTLNHNVMYWYQQKSSQAPKLLFHYYDKDFNNEADTPDNFQSRRPNTSFCFLDIRSPGLGDTAMYLCATSREYPWAGAYNEQFFGPGTRLTVL.

With regard to this clone: An end of the junction differs from the germline gene, which may be a read error. The chain recombines TRBV5-1 with TRBJ1-2; perhaps TRBD1 as D (5 bases). The CDR3 sequence is 13 residues long. Germline lookup yields CDR1 SGHRS and CDR2 YFSETQ. For the CDR3, the DNA is TGCGCCAGCAGCTTTCTCAGGGCCTCTGGCTACCCCTTC. This sequence encodes CASSFLRASGYPF.